This TCR beta chain was captured by sequencing in a study of T cells in localized non-small cell lung cancer (dated by TCRdb to the early 2020s). Regarding the complete study: T cell repertoires of more than 200 early-stage NSCLC patients were analyzed, with tumors being compared against uninvolved tumor-adjacent lungs. The cohort consisted of 200 to 250 treatment-naive NSCLC patients whose localized lung tumors had been resected. A mean age of around 66 years was recorded for the NSCLC patients, of whom approximately 130 were male and some 99 were female.

Uninvolved adjacent lung was sampled at least 2 cm away from the tumor margin, and two independent pathologists confirmed that the tissue had no atypia. At diagnosis, peripheral blood, uninvolved tumor-adjacent lung and tumor were collected and stored as a combination of fresh-frozen and FFPE material. In the case of this clone: Its antigen specificity is not known. No much larger clonotype is one base removed from it; base qualities were not supplied.

The paper as a whole reports these results and caveats: Uninvolved tumor-adjacent lung showed the highest T cell clonality, higher than tumor, which suggests more focused antigenic responses in the uninvolved tumor-adjacent lung. Longer overall survival was associated with higher blood T cell density, whereas shorter survival was associated with higher adjacent-lung clonality. Of the top 100 tumor clones, a median of roughly 53 were detected in paired uninvolved adjacent lung; around 30 were also among that lung's top 100. Because multi-region sequencing of the tumors was not done, intratumor heterogeneity could not be ruled out. Because the study design was exploratory, TCR variables were selected using unadjusted p-values without false-discovery rate correction.

TCR beta CDR3 regions were sequenced from DNA using the immunoSEQ Assay. Per the authors' processing: T cell density was computed as TCR beta template counts normalized to usable DNA estimated by amplifying housekeeping genes. Richness was estimated with the preseqR package, extrapolating to 400,000 templates for PBMC samples and 120,000 templates for tissue samples. Clonality was defined by subtracting Pielou's evenness from one. Tissue-enriched TCRs were identified by differential abundance testing using productive amino-acid clonotypes, minimum total count 5 and alpha 0.1. The Jaccard Index and the Morisita Overlap Index were used to measure how much the repertoires overlapped between compartments. TCR beta CDR3s were clustered by GLIPH together with public tetramer-defined viral CDR3s, and at least three viral sequences plus V-gene enrichment were required for viral motifs. TCRdb provides this immuneACCESS table in a form limited to in-frame rearrangements. Some clones are lacking; in checked studies, under half of them reflect an unresolved V gene, and why the rest are absent is not known. For V, J and clone size, that table is used; D and trimming come from the DNA. The sample table holds 480 or so clones, of which approximately 18% were seen once. The top ten clones comprise approximately 15% of the sample.

Sequencing was performed on normal lung tissue next to the tumor, taken before any cancer treatment. The sequence came from a male donor at least 60 years old with stage I lung adenocarcinoma.

The DNA is TGTGCCAGCAGTCCCGGGACAGGGGCAGGCTACACCTTC. Its amino acids are CASSPGTGAGYTF. The receptor chain draws on TRBV6-8 and TRBJ1-2; 10 bases in the middle match TRBD1. The CDR3 holds 13 amino acids from the cysteine to the phenylalanine. CDR3 DNA is the only sequence kept; it has 39 bases, read in frame from the first base. From V the trimming removes 5 bases and from J it removes 8 bases, while the gene matches leave 5 bases of the junction unaccounted for. CDR1 and CDR2 were assigned from the germline V gene as MNHGY and SAAAGT.